This T cell receptor beta chain was recovered during a study of blood T cell repertoires in COVID-19. Study information: Some COVID-19 samples were acute and others convalescent; all came from the United States, Italy and Spain.

Produced via immunoSEQ multiplex PCR; TCRdb's table is partial and in-frame only. The sample yields tens of thousands of clones, about nine tenths seen once. The specimen sequenced was peripheral blood. The sequence derives from a man in his fifties with active COVID-19.

The CDR3 DNA sequence: TGTGCCAGCAGCTTGGTGGGACAGGGGTACAATGAGCAGTTCTTC. Translating gives CASSLVGQGYNEQFF. The chain combines TRBV13 with TRBJ2-1; the match to TRBD1 covers 10 bases. Germline CDR1 is PRHDT and CDR2 is FYEKMQ (reference sequence). The J segment lost 4 bases and the V segment lost 3 bases, leaving 3 bases of the junction unmatched. This CDR3 is 15 amino acids long.